The 31 T cell receptor beta chains below come from one sample, sequenced in a study of cytomegalovirus exposure and HLA in healthy donors. A multiplex PCR was run with 60 Vbeta primers and 13 Jbeta primers. TCRdb's copy holds only in-frame clones and misses some; the assay was immunoSEQ multiplex PCR. The repertoire holds 180,000 or so clones, with approximately 85% as singletons. Sequences were obtained from PBMCs. These receptors were obtained from a man between 18 and 35 years old in good health and CMV-seropositive.

This clone was observed a few times. This rearrangement joins TRBV4-1 to TRBJ1-4, with 7 positions matching TRBD1. CDR3 length equals 15 residues. The germline V gene has CDR1 MGHRA and CDR2 YSYEKL. V was pared by 8 bases and J by 1 base, with 7 bases of the junction left unmatched. CDR3 DNA: TGCGCCAGCCGCACGCCAGGGGGAACTAATGAAAAACTGTTTTTT. This gives the protein CASRTPGGTNEKLFF.

Only a few counts were recorded for this clone. The chain recombines TRBV2 with TRBJ1-2; D unclear. V shed 7 bases and J shed 6 bases, with 3 bases lying between them. The CDR3 loop spans 9 amino acids. Germline values: CDR1 SNHLY, CDR2 FYNNEI. CDR3 region: CASTNGYTF. CDR3 coding DNA: TGTGCCAGCACCAATGGCTACACCTTC.

V usage is TRBV5-4 and J usage is TRBJ1-1; D is undetermined. The CDR3 contains 15 residues. The germline V gene encodes CDR1 SGHNT and CDR2 YYREEE (reference sequence). V lost 3 bases, J lost 1 base, and 13 bases lay in between. Written as DNA, the CDR3 is TGTGCCAGCAGCTCACCTGGGCAGCCGAACACTGAAGCTTTCTTT. Translating gives CASSSPGQPNTEAFF.

This sequence joins TRBV6-5 and TRBJ1-1; TRBD1 agrees at 10 bases. With V trimmed by 0 bases and J by 10 bases, 8 bases remained unmatched. CDR1 MNHEY and CDR2 SVGAGI come from the germline V gene. The CDR3 has 15 amino acids. The CDR3 protein is CASSYSTGQGGSAFF. As DNA, the CDR3 is TGTGCCAGCAGTTACTCGACTGGACAGGGGGGGTCAGCTTTCTTT.

There are a few counts of this clone. The chain joins TRBV7-9 to TRBJ2-5, with D perhaps matching TRBD1 (6 bases). Trimming pared 0 bases from V and 2 bases from J, leaving 13 bases between. Germline assignment: CDR1 SEHNR and CDR2 FQNEAQ (reference sequence). CDR3 length: 16 amino acids. The CDR3 nucleotides read TGTGCCAGCAGCTTAGCCCCGGGACAAAGACAAGAGACCCAGTACTTC. The encoded protein is CASSLAPGQRQETQYF.

This CDR3 is CASSEGATGGSGGYTF. The CDR3 DNA reads as TGTGCCAGCAGTGAAGGGGCGACAGGGGGGTCCGGTGGCTACACCTTC. The genes are TRBV2 and TRBJ1-2, with 9 bases fitting TRBD1. The CDR3 extends over 16 amino acids. CDR1 SNHLY and CDR2 FYNNEI come from the germline V gene. V was pared by 1 base and J by 7 bases, with 10 bases of the junction left unmatched.

The J gene is TRBJ1-3, the V gene TRBV11-2; perhaps TRBD1 as D (5 bases). Germline assignment: CDR1 SGHAT and CDR2 FQNNGV. This CDR3 contains 15 residues. V lost 2 bases, J lost 3 bases, and 11 bases lay in between. CDR3 DNA sequence: TGTGCCAGCAGCTTAAGAAGACAGATTGGAAACACCATATATTTT. This translates into CASSLRRQIGNTIYF. Based on the CDR3 plus reference TRBV11-2 and TRBJ1-3, the full variable domain is EAGVAQSPRYKIIEKRQSVAFWCNPISGHATLYWYQQILGQGPKLLIQFQNNGVVDDSQLPKDRFSAERLKGVDSTLKIQPAKLEDSAVYLCASSLRRQIGNTIYFGEGSWLTVV.

The V and J genes are TRBV6-1 and TRBJ2-5; D gene uncertain. There are 16 residues in the CDR3. Trimming took off 0 bases at V and 5 bases at J, with 16 bases between the two ends. CDR1 MNHNS and CDR2 SASEGT come from the germline V gene. The chain's CDR3 is CASSEAISAAWETQYF. CDR3 DNA: TGTGCCAGCAGTGAAGCAATATCGGCGGCGTGGGAGACCCAGTACTTC.

The chain combines TRBV6-6 with TRBJ2-1, with D possibly being TRBD2 (6 bases). Germline assignment: CDR1 MNHNY and CDR2 SVGAGI (reference sequence). The CDR3 is 14 residues long. Trimming left V 2 bases short and J 4 bases short, with 9 bases between. For the CDR3, the DNA is TGTGCCAGCAGTTACGGGAGGACTTACAATGAGCAGTTCTTC. Amino acid sequence: CASSYGRTYNEQFF.

The V and J genes are TRBV9 and TRBJ1-1; D gene unclear. The CDR3 runs to 13 residues. Trimming removed 3 bases from V and 5 bases from J, with 11 bases in between. CDR1 and CDR2 from the germline V gene are SGDLS and YYNGEE. The CDR3 nucleotides are TGTGCCAGCAGCGGAGCCGGGAGGACTGAAGCTTTCTTT. Amino acid sequence: CASSGAGRTEAFF.

This clone was picked up a small number of times. The genes are TRBV6-5 and TRBJ2-2; 8 bases are shared with TRBD1. Per the germline V gene, CDR1 is MNHEY and CDR2 is SVGAGI. The CDR3 contains 14 residues. J was trimmed by 3 bases and V by 7 bases; bases with no gene match: 4. The CDR3 is CASTSTGDTGELFF. The CDR3 region has the DNA TGTGCCAGCACTTCGACAGGGGACACCGGGGAGCTGTTTTTT.

This clone was recorded only once. V is TRBV7-3 and J is TRBJ2-5; possible D gene TRBD2, 6 bases. The germline gives CDR1 SGHTA, CDR2 FQGTGA. The length of the CDR3 is 15 residues. The V end lost 5 bases, the J end lost 2 bases, and 15 bases lay between the germline ends. The CDR3, as DNA: TGTGCCAGCAGCCTTCTTGGGGGGAGTCAAGAGACCCAGTACTTC. Translation gives CASSLLGGSQETQYF.

Details on this clone: Other DNA sequences from this sample encode an identical CDR3 as well. The chain employs TRBV19 and TRBJ1-2; a weak D match, TRBD1 (6 bases). This CDR3 is built from 12 residues. Per the germline V gene, CDR1 is LNHDA and CDR2 is SQIVND (reference sequence). The germline V and J ends were trimmed by 5 bases and 4 bases, with 8 bases remaining between them. CDR3 coding DNA: TGTGCCAGTAGTCCGACAGGCTATGGCTACACCTTC. It is translated as CASSPTGYGYTF.

This chain links TRBV14 with TRBJ2-1, with D possibly TRBD1 on 5 matching bases. In germline, CDR1 is SGHDN, CDR2 FVKESK. Deletions cut 2 bases from V and 6 bases from J, with 11 bases between. This CDR3 spans 14 amino acids. In DNA, the CDR3 is TGTGCCAGCAGCCAAAGACAGATCCTCAATGAGCAGTTCTTC. The encoded protein is CASSQRQILNEQFF. Full variable domain (outside the CDR3, taken from reference TRBV14 and TRBJ2-1): EAGVTQFPSHSVIEKGQTVTLRCDPISGHDNLYWYRRVMGKEIKFLLHFVKESKQDESGMPNNRFLAERTGGTYSTLKVQPAELEDSGVYFCASSQRQILNEQFFGPGTRLTVL.

The V gene is TRBV9, the J gene TRBJ2-5; D might be TRBD2 (6 bases). CDR1 and CDR2 (germline): SGDLS, YYNGEE. This CDR3 is built from 16 residues. With 3 bases removed from V and 3 bases from J, the gap between germline ends came to 18 bases. In DNA, the CDR3 is TGTGCCAGCAGCGGGGAGGTGGTGAACGGGAAAGAGACCCAGTACTTC. Translating it yields CASSGEVVNGKETQYF. The whole variable domain, remainder taken from reference TRBV9 and TRBJ2-5, is DSGVTQTPKHLITATGQRVTLRCSPRSGDLSVYWYQQSLDQGLQFLIQYYNGEERAKGNILERFSAQQFPDLHSELNLSSLELGDSALYFCASSGEVVNGKETQYFGPGTRLLVL.

This clone has only one observation. The chain joins TRBV2 to TRBJ1-2; D is unclear. Germline CDR1 and CDR2: SNHLY and FYNNEI. Trimming pared 5 bases from V and 0 bases from J, leaving 13 bases between. CDR3 size: 15 residues. CDR3 coding DNA: TGTGCCAGCAGTCCCGAACGACTGCCTAACTATGGCTACACCTTC. Residues: CASSPERLPNYGYTF.

The V and J genes are TRBV9 and TRBJ2-3; 16 bases match TRBD2. With 4 bases clipped from V and 7 bases from J, the junction kept 12 bases outside the gene matches. The CDR3 consists of 18 residues. The germline V gene encodes CDR1 SGDLS and CDR2 YYNGEE. The CDR3 bases are TGTGCCAGCAGCTCCGGGACTAGCGGGGGGGGGATGATAAATACGCAGTATTTT. Protein sequence: CASSSGTSGGGMINTQYF.

This clone appeared a few times. The genes are TRBV2 and TRBJ2-7, with D maybe TRBD1 (5 bases). The CDR3 extends over 12 amino acids. Trimming left V 5 bases short and J 5 bases short, with 10 bases between. The germline gives CDR1 SNHLY, CDR2 FYNNEI. In DNA form, the CDR3 reads TGTGCCAGCAGTTCGACAGACGACGAGCAGTACTTC. Translating gives CASSSTDDEQYF.

This chain connects TRBV4-3 to TRBJ1-1, with TRBD1 matching 7 bases. The ends lost 1 base at V and 6 bases at J; junction bases unmatched: 14. Germline lookup yields CDR1 LGHNA and CDR2 YSLEER. This CDR3 region has 17 residues. The CDR3 loop reads CASSQVTGVKREAEAFF. The CDR3 DNA reads as TGCGCCAGCAGCCAAGTAACAGGGGTAAAGAGGGAGGCTGAAGCTTTCTTT.

The genes are TRBV6-1 and TRBJ2-7, with TRBD1 as a possible D gene (6 bases). The germline V gene has CDR1 MNHNS and CDR2 SASEGT. The CDR3 is 15 amino acids. V was clipped by 8 bases and J by 6 bases, with 23 bases between them. CDR3 in DNA: TGTGCCAGCCAACCCCTGACCTCGACAGGAGGCGAGCAGTACTTC. This codes for CASQPLTSTGGEQYF.

The chain links TRBV10-1 to TRBJ2-2, with D tentatively TRBD2 (5 bases). Germline V CDR1 and CDR2: WNHNN, SYGVQD (reference sequence). Trimming stripped 0 bases from V and 1 base from J, with 15 bases between. The CDR3 spans 18 residues. The DNA of the CDR3 is TGCGCCAGCAGTGAGTCGACTTTCGGGGTAATGAACACCGGGGAGCTGTTTTTT. This codes for CASSESTFGVMNTGELFF.

The chain is built from TRBV2 and TRBJ1-1, with D tentatively TRBD1 (6 bases). With 8 bases removed from V and 6 bases from J, the gap between germline ends came to 16 bases. This CDR3 region has 13 residues. CDR1 and CDR2 (germline): SNHLY, FYNNEI. In DNA form, the CDR3 reads TGTGCCAGCTCCCCGGGGGGGGCTGCTGAAGCTTTCTTT. Translation: CASSPGGAAEAFF.

The chain has TRBV19 and TRBJ2-3, with D possibly being TRBD2 (5 bases). The ends were cut back, 0 bases at V and 2 bases at J, with 15 bases in the middle. This CDR3 region has 17 residues. CDR1 is LNHDA and CDR2 is SQIVND in the germline V gene (reference sequence). The CDR3 region has the DNA TGTGCCAGTAGTATAGATGGGAGCTCGTCCCACACAGATACGCAGTATTTT. Amino acid sequence: CASSIDGSSSHTDTQYF.

V gene TRBV10-1 combines with J gene TRBJ2-3; TRBD2 matches 9 bases. This CDR3 is built from 15 residues. V was clipped by 0 bases and J by 6 bases; unmatched bases: 4. Germline V gives CDR1 WNHNN, CDR2 SYGVQD (reference sequence). The CDR3 region is CASSESGTSGDTQYF. The DNA of the CDR3 is TGCGCCAGCAGTGAGTCGGGTACTAGCGGGGATACGCAGTATTTT.

In its sample, this clone was seen once. This sequence joins TRBV28 and TRBJ1-5; D unresolved. With 2 bases removed from V and 7 bases from J, the gap between germline ends came to 12 bases. Germline lookup yields CDR1 MDHEN and CDR2 SYDVKM. This CDR3 has 14 residues. DNA for the CDR3: TGTGCCAGCAGTTTACGGCAGGTTAGGCAGCCCCAGCATTTT. Translation gives CASSLRQVRQPQHF. Looking up the rest from reference TRBV28 and TRBJ1-5 gives the full variable domain: DVKVTQSSRYLVKRTGEKVFLECVQDMDHENMFWYRQDPGLGLRLIYFSYDVKMKEKGDIPEGYSVSREKKERFSLILESASTNQTSMYLCASSLRQVRQPQHFGDGTRLSIL.

This clone came up a few times. J is TRBJ1-5 and V is TRBV6-6; D not resolved. The V end lost 0 bases, the J end lost 4 bases, and 13 bases lay between the germline ends. Germline assignment: CDR1 MNHNY and CDR2 SVGAGI (reference sequence). There are 16 residues in the CDR3. The CDR3 nucleotides are TGTGCCAGCAGTTACTCGAATAGTCTGTTAAATCAGCCCCAGCATTTT. It encodes CASSYSNSLLNQPQHF.

The V and J genes are TRBV4-1 and TRBJ1-6, with 7 bases fitting TRBD1. Trimming at V came to 4 bases and at J to 5 bases, leaving 8 bases not matched to a gene. Germline V gene data show CDR1 as MGHRA and CDR2 as YSYEKL. The CDR3 has 16 residues. The CDR3 DNA follows: TGCGCCAGCAGCCGCGCCACAGGGGAAAATAATTCACCCCTCCACTTT. This gives the protein CASSRATGENNSPLHF.

This chain uses TRBV19 with TRBJ1-1; TRBD1 matches 7 bases. The ends lost 8 bases at V and 4 bases at J; junction bases unmatched: 10. This CDR3 is built from 14 residues. Germline loops: CDR1 LNHDA, CDR2 SQIVND (reference sequence). The CDR3 loop reads CASDSRTGSTEAFF. CDR3 DNA: TGTGCCAGTGACTCTCGGACAGGCTCCACTGAAGCTTTCTTT.

J is TRBJ1-1 and V is TRBV7-9; no clear D gene. Trimming left V 1 base short and J 3 bases short, with 12 bases between. This CDR3 is built from 15 residues. Germline lookup yields CDR1 SEHNR and CDR2 FQNEAQ (reference sequence). CDR3 protein: CASSLGLREDTEAFF. The CDR3 region has the DNA TGTGCCAGCAGCTTAGGGCTTCGGGAGGACACTGAAGCTTTCTTT.

The chain has TRBV6-1 and TRBJ1-6; a possible D gene is TRBD1 (5 bases). Germline V lookup: CDR1 MNHNS, CDR2 SASEGT. Trimming cost V 4 bases and J 7 bases, with 14 bases left between them. The CDR3 covers 15 residues. The CDR3, as DNA: TGTGCCAGCAGTGGATACCGGGGGGTGAATTCACCCCTCCACTTT. This translates into CASSGYRGVNSPLHF.

The chain combines TRBV11-3 with TRBJ2-1; 7 bases agree with TRBD1. Germline V gene sequence: CDR1 SGHNT, CDR2 YENEEA. The ends lost 5 bases at V and 5 bases at J; junction bases unmatched: 6. The CDR3 sequence is 14 residues long. As DNA, the CDR3 is TGTGCCAGCAGCCTAACAGGGGTGGACAATGAGCAGTTCTTC. It is translated as CASSLTGVDNEQFF.